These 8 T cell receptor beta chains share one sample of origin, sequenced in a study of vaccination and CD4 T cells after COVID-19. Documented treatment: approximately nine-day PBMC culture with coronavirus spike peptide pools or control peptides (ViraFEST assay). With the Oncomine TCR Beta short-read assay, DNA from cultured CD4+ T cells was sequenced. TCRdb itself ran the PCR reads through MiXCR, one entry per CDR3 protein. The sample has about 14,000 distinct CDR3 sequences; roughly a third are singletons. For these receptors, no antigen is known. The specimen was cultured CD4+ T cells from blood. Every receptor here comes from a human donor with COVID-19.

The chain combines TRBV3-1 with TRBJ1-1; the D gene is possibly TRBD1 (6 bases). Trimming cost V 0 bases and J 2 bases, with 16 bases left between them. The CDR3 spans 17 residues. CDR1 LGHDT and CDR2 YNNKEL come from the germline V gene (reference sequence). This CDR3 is CASSQDATRGSNTEAFF. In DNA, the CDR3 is TGTGCCAGCAGCCAAGACGCGACTAGGGGGAGTAACACTGAAGCTTTCTTT.

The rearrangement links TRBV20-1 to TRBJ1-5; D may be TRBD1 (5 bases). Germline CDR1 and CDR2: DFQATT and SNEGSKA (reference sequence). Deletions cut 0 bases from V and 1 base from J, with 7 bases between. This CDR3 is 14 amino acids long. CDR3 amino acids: CSARDRGSNQPQHF. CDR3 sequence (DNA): TGCAGTGCTAGAGATAGGGGAAGCAATCAGCCCCAGCATTTT.

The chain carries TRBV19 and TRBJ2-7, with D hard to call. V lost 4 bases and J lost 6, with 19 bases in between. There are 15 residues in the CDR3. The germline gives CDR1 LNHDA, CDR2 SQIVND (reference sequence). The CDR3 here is CASSTAGSKVGEQYF. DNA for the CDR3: TGTGCCAGTAGTACCGCCGGGTCTAAGGTCGGCGAGCAGTACTTC.

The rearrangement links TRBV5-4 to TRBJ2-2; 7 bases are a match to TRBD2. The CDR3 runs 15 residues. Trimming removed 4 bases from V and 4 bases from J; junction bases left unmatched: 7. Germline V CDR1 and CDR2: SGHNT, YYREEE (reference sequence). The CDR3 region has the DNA TGTGCCAGCAGCGCAAGCGGGGTGGTCACCGGGGAGCTGTTTTTT. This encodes CASSASGVVTGELFF.

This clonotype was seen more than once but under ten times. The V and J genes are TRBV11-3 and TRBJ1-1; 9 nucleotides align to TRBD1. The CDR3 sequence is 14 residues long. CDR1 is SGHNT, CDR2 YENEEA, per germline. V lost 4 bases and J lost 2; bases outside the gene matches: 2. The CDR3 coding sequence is TGTGCCAGCAGCTGGGGACAGGGAAACACTGAAGCTTTCTTT. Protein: CASSWGQGNTEAFF.

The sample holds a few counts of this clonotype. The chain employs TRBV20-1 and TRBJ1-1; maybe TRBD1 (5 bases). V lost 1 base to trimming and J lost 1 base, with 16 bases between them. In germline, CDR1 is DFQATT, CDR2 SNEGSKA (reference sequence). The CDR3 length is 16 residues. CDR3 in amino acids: CSARGRGGRENTEAFF. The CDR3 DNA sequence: TGCAGTGCTAGAGGCCGCGGCGGCAGGGAGAACACTGAAGCTTTCTTT.

CDR3 bases: TGTGCCAGCAGTTTTGACAGGCAGCCCAATCAGCCCCAGCATTTT. Residues: CASSFDRQPNQPQHF. The rearrangement uses TRBV12-3 or TRBV12-4 and TRBJ1-5, with a weak D call TRBD1 (6 bases). The V and J ends lost 3 bases and 3 bases respectively, with 12 bases between them. The CDR3 extends over 15 amino acids.

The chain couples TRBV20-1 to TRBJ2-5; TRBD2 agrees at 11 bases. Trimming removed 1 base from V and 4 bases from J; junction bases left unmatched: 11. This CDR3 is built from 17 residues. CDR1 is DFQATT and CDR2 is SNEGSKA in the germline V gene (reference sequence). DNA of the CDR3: TGCAGTGCTAGAGTAGCGGGGGGGCCTAAATCCAGAGAGACCCAGTACTTC. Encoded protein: CSARVAGGPKSRETQYF.